The sequence of this TCR beta chain was determined in a study of Ad26.COV2.S vaccination and SARS-CoV-2 variants. Study-level results: Breadth, reportedly substantial, characterized the spike-specific CD8+ and CD4+ T cell responses after vaccination. Comparability of non-spike TCR breadth was observed across vaccine and placebo recipients. The TCR breadth and depth analyses may have produced an underestimate of total T cell responses.

TCRdb's table, derived via immunoSEQ multiplex PCR, lists solely in-frame clones and lacks some. The data hold fewer than 600,000 clones, with about 88% observed a single time. As to this clone: Antigen specificity is unknown.

The CDR3 sequence is 16 residues long. The V end lost 3 bases, the J end lost 6 bases, and 18 bases lay between the germline ends. The germline V gene has CDR1 LNHDA and CDR2 SQIVND (reference sequence). Indicated treatment: some 20 received Ad26.COV2.S at low or high dose, single or two shots; about five received placebo; per-sample allocation not given. Sampling took place 63 days after the first vaccine or placebo injection. V gene TRBV19 combines with J gene TRBJ2-1, with D perhaps matching TRBD1 or TRBD2 (5 bases each). The specimen was peripheral blood, collected in a trial of Ad26.COV2.S vaccine versus placebo. The TCR was taken from a person between 18 and 65 years old who received the Ad26.COV2.S COVID-19 vaccine or a placebo. CDR3 amino acids: CASSIRHRREGNEQFF. Here the CDR3 DNA reads TGTGCCAGTAGTATTCGTCACAGGCGTGAGGGCAATGAGCAGTTCTTC.